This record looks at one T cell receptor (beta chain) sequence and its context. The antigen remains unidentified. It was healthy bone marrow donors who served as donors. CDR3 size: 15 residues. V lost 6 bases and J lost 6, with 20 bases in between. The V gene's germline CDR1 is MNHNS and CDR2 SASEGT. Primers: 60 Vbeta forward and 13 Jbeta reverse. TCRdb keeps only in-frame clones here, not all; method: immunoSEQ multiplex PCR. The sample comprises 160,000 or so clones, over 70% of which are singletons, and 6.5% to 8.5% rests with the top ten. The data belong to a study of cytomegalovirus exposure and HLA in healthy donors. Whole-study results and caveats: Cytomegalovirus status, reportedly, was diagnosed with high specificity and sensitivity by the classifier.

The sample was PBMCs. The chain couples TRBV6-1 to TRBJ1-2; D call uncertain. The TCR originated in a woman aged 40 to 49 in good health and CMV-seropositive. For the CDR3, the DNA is TGTGCCAGCAGCCGAATCGGAGGGAGTGGGAATGGCTACACCTTC. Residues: CASSRIGGSGNGYTF.